The rows below give T cell receptor beta chains drawn from one sample of a study of cytomegalovirus exposure and HLA in healthy donors. Repertoires were generated with immunoSEQ multiplex PCR, while TCRdb's copy carries only in-frame clones and drops some. The table shows 90,000 to 150,000 clones, with 70% to 90% occurring only once. Sequencing was performed on PBMCs. Receptor source: a man aged 35 to 55 in good health and CMV-seronegative. The CDR3 runs from the conserved cysteine through the conserved F or W. The order of the fields is V gene, CDR3 protein.

>TRBV30
CAWSTWTGSPSGNTIYF
>TRBV10-3
CAISGSPSSGGNTGELFF
>TRBV27
CASSYRQGDSPLHF
>TRBV25-1
CASSERWSSGPYTDTQYF
>TRBV2
CASSSTGRTGELFF
>TRBV5-5
CASSLRASGSYEQYF
>TRBV28
CASSDGGLGLYEQYF
>TRBV2
CASHEQGYHEQYF
>TRBV19
CASSVGAFSYNEQFF
>TRBV19
CASSIGAGGFTDTQYF
>TRBV7-3
CASRKGLGSSYNEQFF
>TRBV19
CASRTGTATNEKLFF
>TRBV4-1
CASSQDRGNEKLFF
>TRBV7-2
CASSYLDGQTYEQYF
>TRBV28
CASSSGLHNEQFF